This T cell receptor beta chain was sequenced in a study of T cells in Graves' hyperthyroidism and ophthalmopathy. This clonotype came up many times. Between the trimmed V and J ends, which lost 5 bases and 2 bases, there was a span of 13 bases. There are 14 residues in the CDR3. The germline CDR1 and CDR2 sequences are SGHTA and FQGTGA. The study left out patients who had uncontrolled infection, other autoimmune disease, pregnancy or lactation. Diagnoses rested on clinical symptoms, serum thyroxine and TRAb, thyroid ultrasound and orbital computed tomography. Amplification of TCR beta CDR3 regions used RNA as the template. During a first-round RT-PCR of the TCR CDR3, the HTBI primer set was used. TCRdb reprocessed the multiplex PCR reads via MiXCR and lists one record per CDR3 protein. The repertoire has a few hundred thousand distinct CDR3 sequences, around 46% of them found once; the top ten carry more than 7%.

The sequencing sample was made of peripheral blood or thyroid tissue (not recorded which). The TCR comes from a woman aged 18-29 years with Graves' hyperthyroidism. The rearrangement links TRBV7-3 to TRBJ2-7, with D hard to call. The CDR3 here is CASSPANRPYEQYF. For the CDR3, the DNA is TGTGCCAGCAGCCCAGCAAACCGCCCCTACGAGCAGTACTTC.